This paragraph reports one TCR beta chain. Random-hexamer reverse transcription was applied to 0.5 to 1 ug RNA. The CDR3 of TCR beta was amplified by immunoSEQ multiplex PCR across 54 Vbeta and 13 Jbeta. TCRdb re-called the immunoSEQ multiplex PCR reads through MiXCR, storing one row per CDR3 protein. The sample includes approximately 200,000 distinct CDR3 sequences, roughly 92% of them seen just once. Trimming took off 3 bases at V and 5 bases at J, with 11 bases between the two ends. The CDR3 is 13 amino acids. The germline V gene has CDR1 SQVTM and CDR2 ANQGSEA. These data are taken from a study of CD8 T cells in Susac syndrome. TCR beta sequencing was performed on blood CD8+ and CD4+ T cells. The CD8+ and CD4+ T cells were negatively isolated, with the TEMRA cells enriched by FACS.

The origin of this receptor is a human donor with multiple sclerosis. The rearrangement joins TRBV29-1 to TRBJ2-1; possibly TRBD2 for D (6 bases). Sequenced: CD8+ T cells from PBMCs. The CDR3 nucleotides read TGCAGCGTTGATGGACTAAACCACAATGAGCAGTTCTTC. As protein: CSVDGLNHNEQFF.